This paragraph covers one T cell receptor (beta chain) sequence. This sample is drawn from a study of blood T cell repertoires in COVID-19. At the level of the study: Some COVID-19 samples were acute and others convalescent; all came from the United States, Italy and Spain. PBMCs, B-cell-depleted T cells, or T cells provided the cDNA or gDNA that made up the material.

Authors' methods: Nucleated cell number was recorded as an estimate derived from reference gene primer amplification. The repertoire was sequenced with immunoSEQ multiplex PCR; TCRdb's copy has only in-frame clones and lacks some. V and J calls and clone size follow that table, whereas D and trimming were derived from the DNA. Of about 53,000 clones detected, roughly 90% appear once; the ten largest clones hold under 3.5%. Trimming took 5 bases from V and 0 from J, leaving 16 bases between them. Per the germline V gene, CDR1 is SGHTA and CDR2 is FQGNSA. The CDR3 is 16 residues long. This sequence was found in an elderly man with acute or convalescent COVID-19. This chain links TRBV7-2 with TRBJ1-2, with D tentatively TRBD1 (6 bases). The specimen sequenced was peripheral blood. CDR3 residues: CASSPRGTDPNYGYTF. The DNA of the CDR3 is TGTGCCAGCAGCCCTAGGGGGACCGACCCTAACTATGGCTACACCTTC.